This T cell receptor (beta chain) was obtained from a study of response to subunit inactivated influenza vaccine. The CDR3 contains 10 residues. TCRdb called the RT-PCR reads again in MiXCR, with one record for every CDR3 protein. The data contain 250,000 to 350,000 distinct CDR3 sequences, over 20% of them singletons. Study-wide results and caveats: Authors suggested each seasonal flu vaccination may recruit only limited numbers of new T cells.

For this clonotype: Its antigen is unidentified. The junction does not match germline at one end; this may be a read error.

The sequence came from a man aged 50-75 years who received an inactivated influenza vaccine. The sample consisted of PBMCs from blood, taken approximately 22 months after vaccination. The rearrangement uses TRBV23-1 and TRBJ1-5; no reliable D call. TRBV23-1 is an open reading frame, and its role is uncertain. In DNA form, the CDR3 reads TGCGCCAGCGCAAGTCGCATGGAAGGTTTT. This sequence encodes CASASRMEGF.